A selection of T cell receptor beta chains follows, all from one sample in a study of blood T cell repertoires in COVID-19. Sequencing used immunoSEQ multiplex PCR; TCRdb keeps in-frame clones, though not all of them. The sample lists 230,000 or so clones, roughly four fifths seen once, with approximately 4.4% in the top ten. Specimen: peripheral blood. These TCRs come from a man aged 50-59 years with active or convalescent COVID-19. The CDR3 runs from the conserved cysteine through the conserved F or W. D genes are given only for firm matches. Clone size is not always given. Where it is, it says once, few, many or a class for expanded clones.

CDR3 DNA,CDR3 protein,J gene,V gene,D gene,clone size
TGTGCCTGCAATTCCCTGAGCTCTGGAAACACCATATATTTT,CACNSLSSGNTIYF,TRBJ1-3,TRBV19,.,once
TGTGCCAGCAGCTGGGACAGGGGCTCGAACTATGGCTACACCTTC,CASSWDRGSNYGYTF,TRBJ1-2,TRBV7-9,TRBD1,.
TGTGCCAGCTCACCGACCCCGGGACAGGGGGCAGGTGAAAAACTGTTTTTT,CASSPTPGQGAGEKLFF,TRBJ1-4,TRBV18,TRBD1,once
TGTGCCTGGAGTGGAACAGGGGTTGGCTACACCTTC,CAWSGTGVGYTF,TRBJ1-2,TRBV30,TRBD1,.
TGTGCCAGCAGCTTAGAACAGATCTACGAGCAGTACTTC,CASSLEQIYEQYF,TRBJ2-7,TRBV11-2,.,.
TGTGCCAGCAGTCCAGGACAGGGCGCTAATGAAAAACTGTTTTTT,CASSPGQGANEKLFF,TRBJ1-4,TRBV28,TRBD1,.
TGTGCCAGCAGCCGGGACAGATCCACAGATACGCAGTATTTT,CASSRDRSTDTQYF,TRBJ2-3,TRBV5-4,TRBD1,once
TGTGCCAGCAGCTTAGTTGGGTCCAGGAACTGGGAGACTGAAGCTTTCTTT,CASSLVGSRNWETEAFF,TRBJ1-1,TRBV11-2,.,.
TGTGCCAGCAGTTACTCCAGCGGGGGGCAAACAGATACGCAGTATTTT,CASSYSSGGQTDTQYF,TRBJ2-3,TRBV6-5,TRBD2,.
TGTGCCAGCAGCGCCAGGGGGCAGTTAGACGAGCAGTACTTC,CASSARGQLDEQYF,TRBJ2-7,TRBV9,TRBD1,once
TGTGCCAGCAGCCCACCGGGACTAGCGGGGCGGGGGGCCCAGTACTTC,CASSPPGLAGRGAQYF,TRBJ2-5,TRBV13,TRBD2,.
TGTGCCAGCCAGACAGGGGCAGGAGGCTACACCTTC,CASQTGAGGYTF,TRBJ1-2,TRBV12-3/TRBV12-4,TRBD1,.
TGTGCCACCAGTGACCCCGGGACAGGGGACCTCTTTCTCCCTGAAGCTTTCTTT,CATSDPGTGDLFLPEAFF,TRBJ1-1,TRBV24-1,TRBD1,.
TGTGCCACCAGCAGAGCCCTGGGACAGGGGTCCTACAATGAGCAGTTCTTC,CATSRALGQGSYNEQFF,TRBJ2-1,TRBV15,TRBD1,.
TGTGCCAGCTTGGACAGAAACACCGGGGAGCTGTTTTTT,CASLDRNTGELFF,TRBJ2-2,TRBV5-8,.,.
TGTGCCAGCAGCAACATCGGACAGGGGGAATCACCCCTCCACTTT,CASSNIGQGESPLHF,TRBJ1-6,TRBV5-4,TRBD1,.
TGTGCCAGCTCACCGGGACAGTTCTACGAGCAGTACTTC,CASSPGQFYEQYF,TRBJ2-7,TRBV18,TRBD1,.
TGTGCCAGCAAAGGGGGGACAGGGGGCAGGCAGCCCCAGCATTTT,CASKGGTGGRQPQHF,TRBJ1-5,TRBV2,TRBD1,.
TGTGCCAGCAGGACAGGGGGCTTTGTTAATGAAAAACTGTTTTTT,CASRTGGFVNEKLFF,TRBJ1-4,TRBV2,TRBD1,.
TGTGCCAGCTCACCCCCCGACAGAGCCTACGAGCAGTACTTC,CASSPPDRAYEQYF,TRBJ2-7,TRBV18,.,.
TGCGCCAGCAGCTTGGTAGAGGACACCGGGGAGCTGTTTTTT,CASSLVEDTGELFF,TRBJ2-2,TRBV5-1,.,.
TGTGCCAGCAGCTTCCTAGCGGGGGACCTCGCGAACACCGGGGAGCTGTTTTTT,CASSFLAGDLANTGELFF,TRBJ2-2,TRBV7-9,TRBD2,.
TGTGCCAGTACCATGGGGACAGGACCTTCTGGGGCCAACGTCCTGACTTTC,CASTMGTGPSGANVLTF,TRBJ2-6,TRBV19,TRBD1,.
TGTGCCAGCAGTCCTGACAGGGTCTCTGGAAACACCATATATTTT,CASSPDRVSGNTIYF,TRBJ1-3,TRBV28,TRBD1,.
TGTGCCACCAGTTCTAGCGGGGCCAGCACAGATACGCAGTATTTT,CATSSSGASTDTQYF,TRBJ2-3,TRBV24-1,TRBD2,.
TGTGCCAGCAGCTTGGGACAAAACTCTGGAAACACCATATATTTT,CASSLGQNSGNTIYF,TRBJ1-3,TRBV5-5,.,.
TGTGCCAGCAGTTTTTACCAGAATCAGCCCCAGCATTTT,CASSFYQNQPQHF,TRBJ1-5,TRBV28,.,.
TGTGCCAGCAGCCTGGGACTAGCGGGGGGGGAGACCCAGTACTTC,CASSLGLAGGETQYF,TRBJ2-5,TRBV3-1/TRBV3-2,TRBD2,few
TGTGCCACCAGCCACGGTAACTCCTACGAGCAGTACTTC,CATSHGNSYEQYF,TRBJ2-7,TRBV15,.,.
TGTGCCAGCAGTTACTTATCGCGGATTTCTGGAAACACCATATATTTT,CASSYLSRISGNTIYF,TRBJ1-3,TRBV6-5,.,.
TGTGCCAGCAGCCAAGAGGGGGGGGACACCGGGGAGCTGTTTTTT,CASSQEGGDTGELFF,TRBJ2-2,TRBV4-2,TRBD2,.
TGTGCCAGCAGTCTCCCTGGCGGCAGCCGATATGGCTACACCTTC,CASSLPGGSRYGYTF,TRBJ1-2,TRBV6-6,.,.
TGCGCCTCAACAGGGGGCAACCCACCTAACTATGGCTACACCTTC,CASTGGNPPNYGYTF,TRBJ1-2,TRBV23-1,TRBD1,.
TGTGCCACCGCCCCCCCTGGGGCAATTGGACTATCTCGGTCACCCCTCCACTTT,CATAPPGAIGLSRSPLHF,TRBJ1-6,TRBV19,.,.
TGTGCCAGCAGCAAAGGGGGGACAGAGAACAATGAGCAGTTCTTC,CASSKGGTENNEQFF,TRBJ2-1,TRBV21-1,.,.
TGTGCCAGCAGCTCCGCGACAGGGGGAGACTATGGCTACACCTTC,CASSSATGGDYGYTF,TRBJ1-2,TRBV5-4,TRBD1,.
TGCGCCAGCAGCGGGGCACAGGGGGCGTACGAGCAGTACTTC,CASSGAQGAYEQYF,TRBJ2-7,TRBV4-3,TRBD1,.
TGTGCCAGTAGTCCTTCAAATCTGGGAGGGGATCAGCCCCAGCATTTT,CASSPSNLGGDQPQHF,TRBJ1-5,TRBV19,.,.
TGTGCCAGCAGTGAAGGAGCGGGGAGCACAGATACGCAGTATTTT,CASSEGAGSTDTQYF,TRBJ2-3,TRBV6-1,TRBD2,.
TGTGCCAGCAGCTTAGACAGGGGGCGAACTGAAGCTTTCTTT,CASSLDRGRTEAFF,TRBJ1-1,TRBV5-5,TRBD1,.
TGTGCCACTAGTCCCGGGACAGGGGGCCACGAGCAGTACTTC,CATSPGTGGHEQYF,TRBJ2-7,TRBV24-1,TRBD1,.
TGCGCCAGCAGCCCCCATTCCCCGGGACAGGATTCAGCTTTCTTT,CASSPHSPGQDSAFF,TRBJ1-1,TRBV4-1,TRBD1,few
TGTGCTAGTGGTTTGCCACGGAACTATGGCTACACCTTC,CASGLPRNYGYTF,TRBJ1-2,TRBV12-5,.,.
TGTGCCAGCAGCGAGCTTACCTTCGGACAGGTCCAAAATTCACCCCTCCACTTT,CASSELTFGQVQNSPLHF,TRBJ1-6,TRBV7-3,TRBD1,.
TGTGCCAGTAGTGCGAGACAGGTTCGGAAGGGGTACGAGCAGTACTTC,CASSARQVRKGYEQYF,TRBJ2-7,TRBV19,.,.